The entry below describes one T cell receptor beta chain. The entry originates in a study of blood T cell repertoires in COVID-19. Across the whole study: COVID-19 samples, acute and convalescent, were from the United States, Italy and Spain. PBMCs, B-cell-depleted T cells, or T cells provided the cDNA or gDNA that made up the material.

Trimming took 1 base from V and 7 from J, leaving 15 bases between them. This CDR3 has 14 amino acids. CDR1 SGHRS and CDR2 YFSETQ come from the germline V gene. Methods used by the authors: Amplification of reference gene primers provided the estimated nucleated cell counts. Profiled with immunoSEQ multiplex PCR; TCRdb holds only in-frame clones, not every one. The V and J calls and clone size are taken from that table; D and trimming were inferred from the DNA. This sample carries roughly 260,000 clones, 70% to 85% of them seen once, and the ten largest clones take 4.5% to 6%. This chain uses TRBV5-1 with TRBJ2-7; weak D call: TRBD1 (6 bases). The source is a woman aged 80 or over with active or convalescent COVID-19. Specimen: peripheral blood. This CDR3 is CASSLTGYRLEQYF. The DNA for the CDR3 is TGCGCCAGCAGCTTGACAGGGTACCGCCTGGAGCAGTACTTC. Together with reference TRBV5-1 and TRBJ2-7, the CDR3 gives the full variable domain: KAGVTQTPRYLIKTRGQQVTLSCSPISGHRSVSWYQQTPGQGLQFLFEYFSETQRNKGNFPGRFSGRQFSNSRSEMNVSTLELGDSALYLCASSLTGYRLEQYFGPGTRLTVT.